The rows below give T cell receptor beta chains drawn from one sample of a study of PD-L1 blockade in urothelial cancer. Sequencing used immunoSEQ multiplex PCR; TCRdb keeps in-frame clones, though not all of them. Of tens of thousands of clones listed, 80% were seen once; the top ten hold about 2.1%. Sequenced here: PBMCs, sampled around atezolizumab (anti-PD-L1) treatment. The receptors shown here come from a man aged 45-65 years with urothelial cancer. CDR3s include the opening cysteine and the closing phenylalanine or tryptophan. D genes are given only for firm matches. For some rows the clone size is stated as once, few or many, or as a class when expanded; others skip it.

j_gene	d_gene	v_gene	abundance	CDR3nt	CDR3aa
TRBJ1-5	NA	TRBV10-1	once	TGCGCCAGCAGTGAGTACGGAGGGCAGCCCCAGCATTTT	CASSEYGGQPQHF
TRBJ2-3	TRBD2	TRBV6-6	NA	TGTGCCAGCAGAGGGACTAGCGGGGGCACAGATACGCAGTATTTT	CASRGTSGGTDTQYF
TRBJ1-3	NA	TRBV4-2	NA	TGTGCCAGCAGCCAAGTCAAAGGGGCTGGAAACACCATATATTTT	CASSQVKGAGNTIYF
TRBJ2-7	NA	TRBV6-1	NA	TGTGCCAGCAGTGAAGCGCTCAGGTACGAACAGTACTTC	CASSEALRYEQYF
TRBJ1-1	TRBD1	TRBV18	NA	TGTGCCAGCTCACCACCGACAGGGAACCAAACCTGGAACACTGAAGCTTTCTTT	CASSPPTGNQTWNTEAFF
TRBJ2-1	TRBD2	TRBV27	NA	TGTGCCAGCAGTTTACCCCGGGGGGGGCAAGAATACAATGAGCAGTTCTTC	CASSLPRGGQEYNEQFF
TRBJ2-7	NA	TRBV6-6	NA	TGTGCCAGCTTATTAGCCAACGAGCAGTACTTC	CASLLANEQYF
TRBJ2-4	NA	TRBV6-6	NA	TGTGCCAGCAGCCCTAACGGACAGAATCCCCTAATTCAGTACTTC	CASSPNGQNPLIQYF
TRBJ2-5	NA	TRBV23-1	NA	TGCGCCAGCAGTCCTCGACGGCGGGGCGGAGAGACCCAGTACTTC	CASSPRRRGGETQYF
TRBJ2-3	TRBD1	TRBV6-4	once	TGTGCCAGCAGTCCCCAACGATCCGGGACAGGGACCACAGATACGCAGTATTTT	CASSPQRSGTGTTDTQYF
TRBJ2-7	NA	TRBV19	NA	TGTGCCTCGGGCAGGGGAGACTCCTACGAGCAGTACTTC	CASGRGDSYEQYF
TRBJ2-2	TRBD1	TRBV4-1	once	TGCGCCAGCAGCCCCGACAGGGGGGTCACCGGGGAGCTGTTTTTT	CASSPDRGVTGELFF
TRBJ2-3	TRBD1	TRBV7-6	NA	TGTGCCAGCAGCCGGACAGGGGATAGCACAGATACGCAGTATTTT	CASSRTGDSTDTQYF
TRBJ1-6	TRBD1	TRBV4-1	NA	TGCGCCAGCAGCCCAGGACAGGGGGGTAATAATTCACCCCTCCACTTT	CASSPGQGGNNSPLHF
TRBJ2-1	NA	TRBV30	NA	TGTGCCTGGAGTGTACTTAGCGGCCATGAGCAGTTCTTC	CAWSVLSGHEQFF
TRBJ2-3	NA	TRBV5-1	NA	TGCGCCAGCAGCCCCGACTCCTCAGATACGCAGTATTTT	CASSPDSSDTQYF
TRBJ1-2	NA	TRBV27	few	TGTGCCAGCAGCCCCACCCTCACAGGAGTCCCTAACTATGGCTACACCTTC	CASSPTLTGVPNYGYTF
TRBJ1-1	NA	TRBV11-3	once	TGTGCCAGCAGCACGCGGCCAAACACTGAAGCTTTCTTT	CASSTRPNTEAFF
TRBJ1-1	NA	TRBV7-8	NA	TGTGCCAGCAGCCCCCTTTCACAGGGGAACACTGAAGCTTTCTTT	CASSPLSQGNTEAFF
TRBJ2-7	NA	TRBV4-1	NA	TGCGCCAGCAGCCAGAACTACGAGCAGTACTTC	CASSQNYEQYF
TRBJ1-5	NA	TRBV7-9	medium-sized	TGTGCCAGCAGCTTAGGCGGGTATGCGGGACAGCCCCAGCATTTT	CASSLGGYAGQPQHF
TRBJ2-1	TRBD2	TRBV11-1	medium-sized	TGTGCCAGCAGCAGCACTAGCGGGGGAGGACGCTCCTACAATGAGCAGTTCTTC	CASSSTSGGGRSYNEQFF
TRBJ2-7	TRBD2	TRBV19	NA	TGTGCCAGTAGTATAGGTGGTAGCGGGAGTGCCGAGCAGTACTTC	CASSIGGSGSAEQYF
TRBJ2-2	NA	TRBV19	NA	TGTGCCAGTAGTATTCGGGATTCCGGGGAGCTGTTTTTT	CASSIRDSGELFF
TRBJ2-7	TRBD2	TRBV5-4	NA	TGTGCCAGCAGCTGGACTAGCGGGAGATCCTACGAGCAGTACTTC	CASSWTSGRSYEQYF
TRBJ2-5	NA	TRBV28	NA	TGTGCCAGCACCAGGCGACAAAAACAAGAGACCCAGTACTTC	CASTRRQKQETQYF
TRBJ2-3	NA	TRBV4-1	NA	TGCGCCAGCAGCCTGCCCCAAGGGGTGGGCACAGATACGCAGTATTTT	CASSLPQGVGTDTQYF
TRBJ1-2	TRBD1	TRBV18	NA	TGTGCCAGCTCACCGGGACAGCAATATGGCTACACCTTC	CASSPGQQYGYTF
TRBJ2-3	TRBD2	TRBV11-2	NA	TGTGCCAGCAGATCCATAGCGGGAGGACCCACAGATACGCAGTATTTT	CASRSIAGGPTDTQYF
TRBJ1-1	NA	TRBV7-6	NA	TGTGCCAGCAGCTTAGGGTCAGGGGCCACGAACACTGAAGCTTTCTTT	CASSLGSGATNTEAFF
TRBJ2-7	TRBD1	TRBV27	NA	TGTGCCAGCAGTTTCAGGGGGCCGGCCTACGAGCAGTACTTC	CASSFRGPAYEQYF
TRBJ1-5	NA	TRBV7-8	NA	TGTGCCAGCAGCTTAGCGGCCCAGAGCAATCAGCCCCAGCATTTT	CASSLAAQSNQPQHF
TRBJ1-5	NA	TRBV6-1	NA	TGTGCCAGCAGTGAAGCAGGGGCGCTACTGCCCCAGCATTTT	CASSEAGALLPQHF
TRBJ2-5	TRBD2	TRBV28	few	TGTGCCAGCAAGGGCGGGGGGGCCCCAGAGACCCAGTACTTC	CASKGGGAPETQYF
TRBJ2-7	TRBD1	TRBV6-6	NA	TGTGCCAGCACTGGCGTCGGCGGACAGGGTAACGAGCAGTACTTC	CASTGVGGQGNEQYF
TRBJ1-4	NA	TRBV5-1	NA	TGCGCCAGCAGCGTGGATGGGCAGGGTAATGAAAAACTGTTTTTT	CASSVDGQGNEKLFF
TRBJ2-2	TRBD1	TRBV5-8	NA	TGTGCCAGCAGCTTGTTCAGGGGGTCGAACACCGGGGAGCTGTTTTTT	CASSLFRGSNTGELFF
TRBJ1-4	NA	TRBV18	NA	TGTGCCAGCTCACAGGGAGGGGACCGTCAAAAACTGTTTTTT	CASSQGGDRQKLFF
TRBJ2-3	NA	TRBV7-6	NA	TGTGCCAGCAGCTTGGGCCTTTCTGGCACAGATACGCAGTATTTT	CASSLGLSGTDTQYF
TRBJ1-1	TRBD1	TRBV18	NA	TGTGCCAGCTCACCGCGAACAGGGGGCGGGATGGGAGTCCCTGAAGCTTTCTTT	CASSPRTGGGMGVPEAFF
TRBJ1-5	TRBD1	TRBV11-2	once	TGTGCCAGCAGCTTAGGTCAGGGGGCCGCTCAGCCCCAGCATTTT	CASSLGQGAAQPQHF